The T cell receptor beta chain described here comes from a study of T cells in Graves' hyperthyroidism and ophthalmopathy. The V gene's germline CDR1 is MNHNY and CDR2 SVGAGI (reference sequence). Trimming stripped 0 bases from V and 2 bases from J, with 22 bases between. The CDR3 has 19 residues. Study findings and constraints: Appearing also in blood were most of the thyroid clonotypes expanded above 0.001.

From RNA transcripts, TCR beta CDR3 regions were amplified. RT-PCR in the first round (using the HTBI primer set) targeted the TCR CDR3. TCRdb reanalysed the multiplex PCR reads using MiXCR and keeps one entry per CDR3 protein. The repertoire holds approximately 600,000 distinct CDR3 sequences, with around 14% as singletons. On the basis of clinical symptoms, serum thyroxine and TRAb, thyroid ultrasound and orbital computed tomography, diagnoses were made. As regards this clonotype: Its antigen is as yet unknown.

This receptor was identified in a woman aged 18-30 years with Graves' ophthalmopathy. Sequenced material: blood. This rearrangement joins TRBV6-6 to TRBJ1-2; TRBD1 is a possible D gene (5 bases). The CDR3: CASSYSAGGWQGSNYGYTF. In DNA, the CDR3 is TGTGCCAGCAGTTACTCCGCGGGGGGATGGCAGGGATCGAACTATGGCTACACCTTC.